The sequence of this TCR beta chain was determined in a study of T cell responses to AZD1222 COVID-19 vaccine. Findings and limits, study-wide: Most donors were white British and more were female, and clonal diversity was possibly underestimated.

Comments on this clone: Its antigen is unidentified.

Deletions cut 4 bases from V and 6 bases from J, with 12 bases between. Germline CDR1 and CDR2: MNHEY and SVGAGI. This CDR3 has 13 residues. Analysis merged second doses at about 4 or about 12 weeks. The protocol was immunoSEQ multiplex PCR, while the TCRdb copy is restricted to in-frame clones and leaves out a portion. The sample lists about 200,000 clones, under 95% occurring once. This chain connects TRBV6-5 to TRBJ1-1, with D maybe TRBD1 (5 bases). The sequences come from peripheral blood, collected 28 days after the second AZD1222 dose. The TCR originated in an adult who received the AZD1222 COVID-19 vaccine. In DNA form, the CDR3 reads TGTGCCAGCAGTTCACAAGGGGTGTCTGAAGCTTTCTTT. Its protein product is CASSSQGVSEAFF.